The T cell receptor (beta chain) described here comes from a study of Graves' ophthalmopathy and Graves' hyperthyroidism. Study-wide results and limits: Most expanded clonotypes from thyroid (those above 0.001 frequency) were also found in blood.

CDR3 regions of TCR beta were amplified from RNA transcripts. In the first round, RT-PCR was carried out with HTBI primers, and a multiplex PCR formed the second round. A single record per CDR3 protein comes from TCRdb applying MiXCR to the multiplex PCR reads. The sample yields over a million distinct CDR3 sequences, about two fifths seen once. The CDR3 sequence is 15 residues long. V shed 4 bases and J shed 2 bases, with 14 bases lying between them. Germline values: CDR1 SNHLY, CDR2 FYNNEI. This clonotype was seen at least ten times. Its specificity is unknown. Only newly diagnosed hyperthyroidism patients aged 18 to 65, with under 2 months' duration, were enrolled. Patients with other autoimmune diseases, uncontrolled infections, pregnancy or lactation were excluded.

The clonotype comes from an adult man with Graves' hyperthyroidism. The genes are TRBV2 and TRBJ2-5; possible D gene TRBD2, 6 bases. Sequencing used peripheral blood or thyroid tissue (not recorded which). The CDR3 protein is CASSAASGRQETQYF. CDR3 coding DNA: TGTGCCAGCAGTGCGGCAAGTGGGAGGCAAGAGACCCAGTACTTC.